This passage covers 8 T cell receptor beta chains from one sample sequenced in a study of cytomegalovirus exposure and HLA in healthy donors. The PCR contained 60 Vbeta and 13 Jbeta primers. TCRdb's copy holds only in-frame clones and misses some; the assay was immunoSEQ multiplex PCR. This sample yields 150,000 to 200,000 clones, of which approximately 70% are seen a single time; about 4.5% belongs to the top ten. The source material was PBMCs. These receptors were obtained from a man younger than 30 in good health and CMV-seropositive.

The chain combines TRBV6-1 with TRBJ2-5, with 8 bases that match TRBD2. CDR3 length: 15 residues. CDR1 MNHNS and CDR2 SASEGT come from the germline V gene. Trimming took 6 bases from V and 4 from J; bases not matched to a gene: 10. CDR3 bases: TGTGCCAGCAGCGTGAGAGCGGGAGTCACAGAGACCCAGTACTTC. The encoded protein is CASSVRAGVTETQYF.

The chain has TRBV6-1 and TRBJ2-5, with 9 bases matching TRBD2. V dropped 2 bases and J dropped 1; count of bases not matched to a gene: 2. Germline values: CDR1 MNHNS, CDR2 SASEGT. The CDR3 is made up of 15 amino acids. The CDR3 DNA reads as TGTGCCAGCAGTGAAAATAGCGGGGGCCAAGAGACCCAGTACTTC. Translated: CASSENSGGQETQYF.

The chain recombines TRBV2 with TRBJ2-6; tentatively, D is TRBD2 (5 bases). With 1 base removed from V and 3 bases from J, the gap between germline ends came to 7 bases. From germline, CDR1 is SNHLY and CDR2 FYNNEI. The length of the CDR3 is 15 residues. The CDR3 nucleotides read TGTGCCAGCAGTGAAGGAGGGAATGGGGCCAACGTCCTGACTTTC. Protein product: CASSEGGNGANVLTF.

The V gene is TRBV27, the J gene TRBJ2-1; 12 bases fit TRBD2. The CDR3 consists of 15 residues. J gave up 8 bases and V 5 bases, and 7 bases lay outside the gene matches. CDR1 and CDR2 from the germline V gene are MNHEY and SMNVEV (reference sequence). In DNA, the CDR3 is TGTGCCAGCAGTATACTAGCGGGGGGCGCGGATGAGCAGTTCTTC. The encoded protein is CASSILAGGADEQFF.

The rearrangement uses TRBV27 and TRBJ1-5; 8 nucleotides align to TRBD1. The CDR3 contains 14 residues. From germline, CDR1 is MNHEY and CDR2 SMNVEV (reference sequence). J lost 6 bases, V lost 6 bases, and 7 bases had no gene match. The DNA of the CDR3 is TGTGCCAGCAGCGGACAGGGAGTCGGTCAGCCCCAGCATTTT. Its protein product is CASSGQGVGQPQHF.

CDR3 sequence reads: CASRTTGLNTEAFF. The CDR3 DNA reads as TGTGCCAGCAGAACGACAGGGCTTAACACTGAAGCTTTCTTT. This rearrangement joins TRBV28 to TRBJ1-1; 7 positions agree with TRBD1. Germline V gives CDR1 MDHEN, CDR2 SYDVKM. CDR3 length: 14 amino acids. V was clipped by 6 bases and J by 2 bases; unmatched bases: 6.

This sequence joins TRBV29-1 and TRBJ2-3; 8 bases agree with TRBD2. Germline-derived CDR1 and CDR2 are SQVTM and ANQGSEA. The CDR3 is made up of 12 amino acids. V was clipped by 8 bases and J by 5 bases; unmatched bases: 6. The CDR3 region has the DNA TGCAGCTCTCGGGAGGGCGGAGATACGCAGTATTTT. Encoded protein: CSSREGGDTQYF.

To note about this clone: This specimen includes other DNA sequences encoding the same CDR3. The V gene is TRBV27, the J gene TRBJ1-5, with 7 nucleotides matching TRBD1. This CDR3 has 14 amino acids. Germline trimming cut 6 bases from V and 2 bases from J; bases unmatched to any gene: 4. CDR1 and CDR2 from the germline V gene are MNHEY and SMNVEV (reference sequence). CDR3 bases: TGTGCCAGCAGCCCCGGGACAGGCAATCAGCCCCAGCATTTT. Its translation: CASSPGTGNQPQHF.